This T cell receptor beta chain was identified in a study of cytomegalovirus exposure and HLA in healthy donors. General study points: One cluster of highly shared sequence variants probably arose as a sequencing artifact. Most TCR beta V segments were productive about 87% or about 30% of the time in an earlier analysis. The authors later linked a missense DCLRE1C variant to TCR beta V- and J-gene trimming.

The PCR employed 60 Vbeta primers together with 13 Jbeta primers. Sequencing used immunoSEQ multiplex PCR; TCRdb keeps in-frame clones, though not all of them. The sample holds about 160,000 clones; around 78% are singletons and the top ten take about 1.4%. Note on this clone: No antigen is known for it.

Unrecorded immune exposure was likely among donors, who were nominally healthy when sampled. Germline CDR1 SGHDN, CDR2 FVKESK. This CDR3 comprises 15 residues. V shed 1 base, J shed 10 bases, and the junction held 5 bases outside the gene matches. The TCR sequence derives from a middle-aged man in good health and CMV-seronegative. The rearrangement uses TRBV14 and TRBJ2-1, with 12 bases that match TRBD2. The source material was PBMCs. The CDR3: CASSQGTSGTKEQFF. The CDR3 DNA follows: TGTGCCAGCAGCCAAGGGACTAGCGGGACTAAGGAGCAGTTCTTC. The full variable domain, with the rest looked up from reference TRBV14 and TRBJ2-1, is EAGVTQFPSHSVIEKGQTVTLRCDPISGHDNLYWYRRVMGKEIKFLLHFVKESKQDESGMPNNRFLAERTGGTYSTLKVQPAELEDSGVYFCASSQGTSGTKEQFFGPGTRLTVL.